Below, 19 T cell receptor beta chains from the same sample are listed, as sequenced in a study of blood T cell repertoires in COVID-19. This table comes from immunoSEQ multiplex PCR, and its TCRdb copy is limited to in-frame clones, with some not included. The sample has some 240,000 clones, about 86% seen once. The specimen was peripheral blood. All receptors derive from a woman at least 80 years old with acute or convalescent COVID-19.

V usage is TRBV19 and J usage is TRBJ2-2, with D perhaps TRBD1 (6 bases). The CDR3 length is 18 residues. Trimming shortened V by 3 bases and J by 1 base, and 18 bases separated the two germline ends. Germline CDR1 LNHDA, CDR2 SQIVND (reference sequence). The CDR3 sequence is CASSIPKRTVLNTGELFF. Here the CDR3 DNA reads TGTGCCAGTAGTATCCCGAAAAGGACAGTTTTGAACACCGGGGAGCTGTTTTTT.

The chain carries TRBV7-2 and TRBJ1-2, with TRBD1 as a possible D gene (5 bases). Trimming left V 5 bases short and J 4 bases short, with 17 bases between. CDR3 length equals 15 residues. In germline, CDR1 is SGHTA, CDR2 FQGNSA. CDR3 coding DNA: TGTGCCAGCAGCGCCGACAGAAACCCGTTCTATGGCTACACCTTC. Amino acids: CASSADRNPFYGYTF. Combining the CDR3 with reference TRBV7-2 and TRBJ1-2 gives the whole variable domain GAGVSQSPSNKVTEKGKDVELRCDPISGHTALYWYRQSLGQGLEFLIYFQGNSAPDKSGLPSDRFSAERTGGSVSTLTIQRTQQEDSAVYLCASSADRNPFYGYTFGSGTRLTVV.

The gene calls are TRBV28 and TRBJ2-1; D is unresolved. The V gene lost 7 bases and the J gene lost 3 bases, with 13 bases spanning the gap. Looked up from germline, CDR1 is MDHEN and CDR2 is SYDVKM. This CDR3 spans 14 amino acids. The DNA for the CDR3 is TGTGCCAGCACCTCCGGAGAGTACTACAATGAGCAGTTCTTC. It codes for CASTSGEYYNEQFF.

Written as DNA, the CDR3 is TGTGCCAGTAGTATAAACAGGCAAGAGACCCAGTACTTC. It is translated as CASSINRQETQYF. The chain links TRBV19 to TRBJ2-5, with D possibly matching TRBD1 (5 bases). The CDR3 runs to 13 residues. Germline V gene data show CDR1 as LNHDA and CDR2 as SQIVND (reference sequence). V was pared by 2 bases and J by 2 bases, with 6 bases between.

On this clone itself: The identical CDR3 is also encoded by other nucleotide sequences in the sample. Here the CDR3 DNA reads TGTGCCAGCAGCGTAGGGGAGGGAAACACCATATATTTT. Protein product: CASSVGEGNTIYF. The rearrangement joins TRBV9 to TRBJ1-3; D is undetermined. V was pared by 0 bases and J by 4 bases, with 5 bases between. The CDR3 sequence is 13 residues long. Looked up from germline, CDR1 is SGDLS and CDR2 is YYNGEE. The variable domain in full, completed from reference TRBV9 and TRBJ1-3, reads DSGVTQTPKHLITATGQRVTLRCSPRSGDLSVYWYQQSLDQGLQFLIQYYNGEERAKGNILERFSAQQFPDLHSELNLSSLELGDSALYFCASSVGEGNTIYFGEGSWLTVV.

CDR3 DNA sequence: TGCGCCAGCAGCCAAGCCGGGACAGGGGTGTACAATGAGCAGTTCTTC. Translated: CASSQAGTGVYNEQFF. The V gene is TRBV4-1, the J gene TRBJ2-1, with 10 bases fitting TRBD1. Germline V CDR1 and CDR2: MGHRA, YSYEKL. This CDR3 is 16 amino acids long. The J segment lost 4 bases and the V segment lost 1 base, leaving 4 bases of the junction unmatched.

The J gene is TRBJ1-5, the V gene TRBV7-2; D remains unclear. The CDR3 runs to 13 residues. V lost 0 bases and J lost 5, with 5 bases in between. Germline V lookup: CDR1 SGHTA, CDR2 FQGNSA. This CDR3 reads CASSLAEDQPQHF. Written as DNA, the CDR3 is TGTGCCAGCAGCTTAGCCGAGGATCAGCCCCAGCATTTT.

CDR3 coding DNA: TGTGCCAGCCCCTCGGGATCTGGCACCGGGGAGCTGTTTTTT. This gives the protein CASPSGSGTGELFF. The rearrangement uses TRBV6-5 and TRBJ2-2, with a tentative D call TRBD2 (5 bases). V shed 8 bases and J shed 4 bases, with 14 bases lying between them. This CDR3 is 14 amino acids long. CDR1 and CDR2 from the germline V gene are MNHEY and SVGAGI.

The chain links TRBV28 to TRBJ1-1, with a possible D match to TRBD1 (5 bases). Germline V gene data show CDR1 as MDHEN and CDR2 as SYDVKM. This CDR3 contains 15 residues. Trimming cost V 6 bases and J 8 bases, with 22 bases left between them. The chain's CDR3 is CASSPLAQWTREAFF. The CDR3 nucleotides read TGTGCCAGCAGCCCCCTCGCTCAATGGACACGGGAAGCTTTCTTT. The full variable domain, its missing parts supplied by reference TRBV28 and TRBJ1-1, is DVKVTQSSRYLVKRTGEKVFLECVQDMDHENMFWYRQDPGLGLRLIYFSYDVKMKEKGDIPEGYSVSREKKERFSLILESASTNQTSMYLCASSPLAQWTREAFFGQGTRLTVV.

This clone was counted a few times. The chain employs TRBV6-5 and TRBJ2-1; 9 bases line up with TRBD2. Germline V gene data show CDR1 as MNHEY and CDR2 as SVGAGI. The V segment lost 6 bases and the J segment 5 bases; nucleotides outside the gene matches: 8. The CDR3 loop spans 15 amino acids. The DNA for the CDR3 is TGTGCCAGCAGATCTGCGGGGGGGCCAAACAATGAGCAGTTCTTC. Translated, it gives CASRSAGGPNNEQFF.

J is TRBJ2-7 and V is TRBV11-1; maybe TRBD1 (6 bases). V was pared by 3 bases and J by 0 bases, with 9 bases between. CDR1 is SGHAT and CDR2 is FQDESV in the germline V gene (reference sequence). The CDR3 is made up of 14 amino acids. CDR3 bases: TGTGCCAGCAGCTTCGGGACAAGCTCCTACGAGCAGTACTTC. This gives the protein CASSFGTSSYEQYF. The whole variable domain, remainder taken from reference TRBV11-1 and TRBJ2-7, is EAEVAQSPRYKITEKSQAVAFWCDPISGHATLYWYRQILGQGPELLVQFQDESVVDDSQLPKDRFSAERLKGVDSTLKIQPAELGDSAMYLCASSFGTSSYEQYFGPGTRLTVT.

This clone showed up just a few times. J is TRBJ1-4 and V is TRBV18; perhaps TRBD1 as D (6 bases). Germline V gene data show CDR1 as KGHSH and CDR2 as LQKENI. V dropped 5 bases and J dropped 5 bases, with 15 bases sitting between them. There are 15 residues in the CDR3. CDR3: CASSSGQNQNEKLFF. The CDR3 coding sequence is TGTGCCAGCTCATCCGGACAGAACCAGAATGAAAAACTGTTTTTT.

This chain connects TRBV5-1 to TRBJ2-5; D perhaps matches TRBD1 (6 bases). This CDR3 contains 14 residues. Trimming left V 1 base short and J 5 bases short, with 12 bases between. CDR1 is SGHRS, CDR2 YFSETQ, per germline. The CDR3 DNA sequence: TGCGCCAGCAGCTTGATGGGGGCGCTGGAGACCCAGTACTTC. This sequence encodes CASSLMGALETQYF. Using reference TRBV5-1 and TRBJ2-5 for the parts outside the CDR3, the full variable domain is KAGVTQTPRYLIKTRGQQVTLSCSPISGHRSVSWYQQTPGQGLQFLFEYFSETQRNKGNFPGRFSGRQFSNSRSEMNVSTLELGDSALYLCASSLMGALETQYFGPGTRLLVL.

The chain links TRBV13 to TRBJ2-1, with TRBD2 matching 14 bases. The CDR3 covers 20 residues. V dropped 2 bases and J dropped 0; count of bases not matched to a gene: 9. The germline V gene encodes CDR1 PRHDT and CDR2 FYEKMQ (reference sequence). CDR3 region: CASSLRAGLAGGLSYNEQFF. Written as DNA, the CDR3 is TGTGCCAGCAGCTTAAGAGCAGGACTAGCGGGGGGTCTCTCCTACAATGAGCAGTTCTTC.

As for this clone: The same CDR3 also results from other DNA sequences found in this sample. The gene calls are TRBV18 and TRBJ2-7, with 9 bases lining up with TRBD1. This CDR3 has 14 amino acids. The V gene's germline CDR1 is KGHSH and CDR2 LQKENI. Unmatched junction bases numbered 3, after V lost 2 bases and J lost 4 bases. The DNA of the CDR3 is TGTGCCAGCTCACCAGGACAGGGGTTATACGAGCAGTACTTC. Translation: CASSPGQGLYEQYF.

V and J are TRBV19 and TRBJ1-2; 7 bases are a match to TRBD1. The V gene end was trimmed by 4 bases and the J gene end by 8 bases; junction bases not matched to a gene: 1. CDR1 and CDR2 from the germline V gene are LNHDA and SQIVND (reference sequence). The CDR3 is 11 amino acids. CDR3 sequence (DNA): TGTGCCAGTAGTAGAGGGGGCGGCTACACCTTC. The encoded protein is CASSRGGGYTF. The variable domain in full, with the rest retrieved from reference TRBV19 and TRBJ1-2, is DGGITQSPKYLFRKEGQNVTLSCEQNLNHDAMYWYRQDPGQGLRLIYYSQIVNDFQKGDIAEGYSVSREKKESFPLTVTSAQKNPTAFYLCASSRGGGYTFGSGTRLTVV.

The V and J genes are TRBV3-1 (or the pseudogene TRBV3-2) and TRBJ1-1, with D tentatively TRBD1 (6 bases). Germline V gene sequence: CDR1 LGHDT, CDR2 YNNKEL (reference sequence). The V gene lost 7 bases and the J gene lost 6 bases, with 15 bases spanning the gap. The CDR3 loop spans 13 amino acids. The CDR3 coding sequence is TGTGCCAGCAAGCAACAGGGAGGGGCTGAAGCTTTCTTT. Its protein is CASKQQGGAEAFF.

V and J are TRBV6-5 and TRBJ1-1; D unresolved. The V gene lost 4 bases and the J gene lost 1 base, with 7 bases spanning the gap. Germline values: CDR1 MNHEY, CDR2 SVGAGI. The CDR3 extends over 13 amino acids. For the CDR3, the DNA is TGTGCCAGCAGTTCTCTCCGGAACACTGAAGCTTTCTTT. Translated, it gives CASSSLRNTEAFF.

The table lists this clone with a few counts. The chain recombines TRBV24-1 with TRBJ2-3; 8 nucleotides align to TRBD2. The CDR3 runs to 15 residues. Germline V CDR1 and CDR2: KGHDR, SFDVKD. Losses at the gene ends were 9 bases for V and 4 bases for J; bases not matched to a gene: 11. CDR3 sequence: CATAPAGGLADTQYF. CDR3 DNA sequence: TGTGCCACCGCCCCTGCGGGGGGTTTGGCAGATACGCAGTATTTT.